Following are 27 T cell receptor beta chains from one sample sequenced in a study of molecular identifiers for immune sequencing clone quantification. One entry per CDR3 protein results from TCRdb running MiXCR on the PCR reads. The sample holds 85,000 to 90,000 distinct CDR3 sequences; around 20% are singletons and the top ten take about 0.85%. Sample: naive CD8+ T cells from blood, with Jurkat cell RNA spiked in. Specified subset: FACS-sorted CD8+CD4-CCR7+CD45RA+ naive T cells. Source of these receptors: a human donor in good health. Some libraries in this study had Jurkat cell RNA spiked in.

For this clonotype: A much larger clone sits a single nucleotide away, making a read error possible. This is likely a read error, given that the CDR3 carries no conserved phenylalanine or tryptophan at its end. The V gene is TRBV7-9, the J gene TRBJ2-7; unclear D gene. Trimming stripped 1 base from V and 7 bases from J, with 5 bases between. This CDR3 region has 11 residues. Germline V gene sequence: CDR1 SEHNR, CDR2 FQNEAQ (reference sequence). CDR3 sequence: CASSLEEEQYI. In DNA, the CDR3 is TGTGCCAGCAGCTTAGAGGAAGAGCAGTACATC.

This clonotype was recorded at least ten times. This chain joins TRBV6-6 and TRBJ1-5; no firm D call. Trimming took 8 bases from V and 10 from J, leaving 21 bases between them. The CDR3 sequence is 14 residues long. Looked up from germline, CDR1 is MNHNY and CDR2 is SVGAGI (reference sequence). The CDR3: CASGPDTTPTPQHF. The CDR3 DNA reads TGTGCCAGCGGCCCCGACACTACCCCCACCCCCCAGCATTTT.

This clonotype was detected only a few times. This chain connects TRBV6-1 to TRBJ1-1; the D gene is possibly TRBD1 (6 bases). The germline V gene has CDR1 MNHNS and CDR2 SASEGT. Trimming took off 2 bases at V and 6 bases at J, with 13 bases between the two ends. The CDR3 is 14 residues long. CDR3 region: CASSETGIFPEAFF. The CDR3 bases are TGTGCCAGCAGTGAAACAGGGATTTTCCCTGAAGCTTTCTTT.

The chain is built from TRBV27 and TRBJ2-2; 11 bases fit TRBD2. Germline V gives CDR1 MNHEY, CDR2 SMNVEV (reference sequence). CDR3 length: 18 residues. The trim removed 8 bases at V and 0 bases at J, leaving 11 bases unmatched. CDR3 coding DNA: TGTGCCAGCGGGGGCGGACTAGCGGGTGAAGCGAACACCGGGGAGCTGTTTTTT. Encoded protein: CASGGGLAGEANTGELFF.

Regarding this clonotype: A much more abundant neighbour one base away suggests this may be a read error. This chain uses TRBV19 with TRBJ2-1; D is unclear. Looked up from germline, CDR1 is LNHDA and CDR2 is SQIVND (reference sequence). The CDR3 spans 17 residues. CDR3 protein: CASSIASRASSYNEQLF. The DNA of the CDR3 is TGTGCCAGTAGTATAGCCAGCCGCGCGAGCTCCTACAATGAGCAGCTCTTC.

This clonotype was found many times. V usage is TRBV5-5 and J usage is TRBJ1-2; 7 bases are shared with TRBD1. Trimming cost V 7 bases and J 2 bases; bases outside gene matches: 14. The CDR3 consists of 16 residues. Germline CDR1 reads SGHKS; CDR2 reads YYEKEE (reference sequence). The CDR3 bases are TGTGCCAGCGAACTTTACGGGGACAGAATAAACTATGGCTACACCTTC. It yields the protein CASELYGDRINYGYTF.

A note on this clonotype: This may come from a read error, since a much larger clone is one base off. This rearrangement joins TRBV12-3 or TRBV12-4 to TRBJ1-2, with D maybe TRBD1 (6 bases). This CDR3 is 12 amino acids long. V lost 4 bases and J 4 bases, leaving 7 bases between the germline ends. The CDR3 reads CASSSRGYGYTF. The CDR3 nucleotides read TGTGCCAGCAGTTCCAGGGGCTATGGCTACACCTTC.

In this sample, this clonotype turned up many times. CDR3: CASRDRRGGIAANTGELFF. The CDR3 DNA follows: TGTGCCAGCAGAGACCGAAGGGGCGGTATAGCGGCGAACACCGGGGAGCTGTTTTTT. The chain joins TRBV28 to TRBJ2-2; weak D call: TRBD2 (6 bases). The V gene's germline CDR1 is MDHEN and CDR2 SYDVKM. The CDR3 has 19 amino acids. Trimming left V 6 bases short and J 0 bases short, with 23 bases between.

This clonotype occurred many times. The chain recombines TRBV27 with TRBJ2-5; D unclear. In germline, CDR1 is MNHEY, CDR2 SMNVEV (reference sequence). This CDR3 has 11 residues. Trimming removed 8 bases at V and 13 bases at J, with 17 bases between. DNA of the CDR3: TGTGCCAGCGGCTCCTGGAGCGCCCCGTACTTC. The encoded protein is CASGSWSAPYF.

The rearrangement links TRBV7-6 to TRBJ2-1; 7 nucleotides line up with TRBD2. V trimming: 4 bases; J trimming: 8 bases; junction bases outside the gene matches: 2. CDR1 and CDR2 (germline): SGHVS, FNYEAQ. This CDR3 is built from 12 residues. The CDR3 nucleotides are TGTGCCAGCAGCTCTCGGGGGGATGAGCAGTTCTTC. Its protein is CASSSRGDEQFF.

This clonotype was observed at least ten times. The rearrangement links TRBV7-6 to TRBJ2-1; 7 bases are a match to TRBD2. CDR3 length: 13 residues. Germline values: CDR1 SGHVS, CDR2 FNYEAQ. V gave up 7 bases and J gave up 8 bases; unmatched junction bases: 8. CDR3 nucleotide sequence: TGTGCCAGCACCCCAGGGAGGGCCTATGAGCAGTTCTTC. Translation: CASTPGRAYEQFF.

In regard to this clonotype: A clone one base away is much larger, so this may be a read error. The V gene is TRBV6-2 or TRBV6-3, the J gene TRBJ2-3; no reliable D call. V was shortened by 10 bases and J by 5 bases, with 25 bases between the two germline ends. This CDR3 spans 16 amino acids. In germline, CDR1 is MNHEY, CDR2 SVGEGT. CDR3 loop: CANTMEGVGPEDTQYF. CDR3 nucleotide sequence: TGTGCCAACACTATGGAAGGTGTAGGCCCAGAAGATACGCAGTATTTT.

This clonotype was counted many times. The chain couples TRBV20-1 to TRBJ1-2; the D gene is possibly TRBD1 (6 bases). Trimming removed 0 bases from V and 5 bases from J, with 10 bases in between. This CDR3 region has 13 residues. Germline V lookup: CDR1 DFQATT, CDR2 SNEGSKA (reference sequence). CDR3 DNA sequence: TGCAGTGCTAGAGAAGTGGGGGCGTATGGCTACACCTTC. Its protein product is CSAREVGAYGYTF.

This clonotype was observed many times. The gene calls are TRBV6-2 or TRBV6-3 and TRBJ2-1; 9 positions agree with TRBD2. Trimming removed 0 bases from V and 0 bases from J; junction bases left unmatched: 6. CDR1 MNHEY and CDR2 SVGEGT come from the germline V gene. The CDR3 loop spans 18 amino acids. The CDR3 DNA follows: TGTGCCAGCAGTTACTCGATGGCTAGCGGGATCTCCTACAATGAGCAGTTCTTC. Translated, it gives CASSYSMASGISYNEQFF.

In regard to this clonotype: One end of the junction varies from germline; a read error may be responsible. This rearrangement joins TRBV5-1 to TRBJ1-2; D remains ambiguous. Germline lookup yields CDR1 SGHRS and CDR2 YFSETQ. This CDR3 comprises 14 residues. The CDR3 coding sequence is TGCGCCAGCAGCTCAGATGGAACTAACTATGACTACACCTTC. Residues: CASSSDGTNYDYTF. The whole variable domain, remainder taken from reference TRBV5-1 and TRBJ1-2, is KAGVTQTPRYLIKTRGQQVTLSCSPISGHRSVSWYQQTPGQGLQFLFEYFSETQRNKGNFPGRFSGRQFSNSRSEMNVSTLELGDSALYLCASSSDGTNYDYTFGSGTRLTVV.

This clonotype was seen more than once but under ten times. A much larger clone differs by one base, so this may be a read error. The chain employs TRBV7-9 and TRBJ2-2, with TRBD2 as a possible D gene (6 bases). Germline CDR1 SEHNR, CDR2 FQNEAQ (reference sequence). This CDR3 has 11 residues. CDR3 nucleotide sequence: TGTGCCAGCATTAAGACCGGGGGGCTGTTTTTT. Its translation is CASIKTGGLFF.

This clonotype was observed many times. CDR3 nucleotide sequence: TGTGCCAGCAGCTTAAGCGACACTGGAAACACCATATATTTT. It codes for CASSLSDTGNTIYF. The chain employs TRBV7-2 and TRBJ1-3; D ambiguous. Germline V gene lookup returns CDR1 SGHTA and CDR2 FQGNSA. The V and J ends lost 2 bases and 2 bases respectively, with 7 bases between them. The CDR3 is made up of 14 amino acids.

Concerning this clonotype: The final CDR3 position lacks the conserved phenylalanine or tryptophan, pointing to a likely read error. The chain carries TRBV29-1 and TRBJ1-2; 7 positions match TRBD1. The V gene's germline CDR1 is SQVTM and CDR2 ANQGSEA. This CDR3 has 17 residues. Trimming cost V 1 base and J 4 bases; bases outside gene matches: 15. The CDR3 spells CSVEGWTGPVGGYGYTY. The CDR3 coding sequence is TGCAGCGTTGAAGGGTGGACAGGACCCGTCGGGGGCTATGGCTACACCTAC.

This clonotype was recorded at least ten times. V gene TRBV9 combines with J gene TRBJ1-1; maybe TRBD1 (5 bases). V gave up 0 bases and J gave up 4 bases, with 13 bases separating them. The CDR3 runs 15 residues. CDR1 and CDR2 from the germline V gene are SGDLS and YYNGEE. The DNA of the CDR3 is TGTGCCAGCAGCGTAGGGTTAGGGACGTTCACTGAAGCTTTCTTT. Residues: CASSVGLGTFTEAFF.

This clonotype was found many times. The genes are TRBV21-1 and TRBJ1-1; the table's D call TRBD1 went unverified against the DNA. TRBV21-1 is reported as a pseudogene. The CDR3 runs 14 residues. In DNA form, the CDR3 reads TGTGCCACCCTCAAGACAGGGGGGAACACTGAAGCTTTCTTT. Translating gives CATLKTGGNTEAFF.

The V and J genes are TRBV12-3 or TRBV12-4 and TRBJ2-3, with 10 positions matching TRBD1. This CDR3 has 14 residues. After removal of 11 bases from V and 5 bases from J, the junction contained 10 bases not matched to a gene. The CDR3 nucleotides are TGTGCCGGTAGCGGACAGGGGGTCGTAGATACGCAGTATTTT. It codes for CAGSGQGVVDTQYF.

In this sample, this clonotype turned up many times. The chain carries TRBV4-1 and TRBJ2-5; the match to TRBD1 covers 7 bases. With 2 bases clipped from V and 1 base from J, the junction kept 7 bases outside the gene matches. Germline values: CDR1 MGHRA, CDR2 YSYEKL. The CDR3 contains 16 residues. CDR3 DNA: TGCGCCAGCAGCCAACCCTGGGACAGAGTCCAAGAGACCCAGTACTTC. Residues: CASSQPWDRVQETQYF.

As for this clonotype: A much larger clone lies a single base off, so this may be a read error. This chain connects TRBV19 to TRBJ2-7; weak D call: TRBD2 (5 bases). The germline V gene has CDR1 LNHDA and CDR2 SQIVND (reference sequence). V lost 5 bases and J 2 bases, leaving 13 bases between the germline ends. The CDR3 consists of 14 residues. This CDR3 is CASSWELEPYEQYF. CDR3 sequence (DNA): TGTGCCAGTAGTTGGGAACTAGAACCCTACGAGCAGTACTTC.

In its sample, this clonotype was seen many times. J is TRBJ2-7 and V is TRBV12-3 or TRBV12-4; 10 bases line up with TRBD1. The J segment lost 6 bases and the V segment lost 5 bases, leaving 1 base of the junction unmatched. The CDR3 consists of 12 residues. The CDR3 region has the DNA TGTGCCAGCAGTGGGACAGGGGCCGAGCAGTACTTC. This codes for CASSGTGAEQYF.

On this clonotype itself: This sequence may be a read error, since a much larger clone differs from it by one base. J is TRBJ2-7 and V is TRBV7-9, with a possible D match to TRBD1 (5 bases). Germline V CDR1 and CDR2: SEHNR, FQNEAQ (reference sequence). CDR3 length: 14 residues. The CDR3 bases are TGTGCCAGCAGCCCCTCAGTAGGGGTATACGAGCTGTACTTC. Its protein product is CASSPSVGVYELYF.

This clonotype was seen a single time. Being one base from a much bigger clone, this may be a read error. V gene TRBV27 combines with J gene TRBJ2-1, with D perhaps assigned TRBD1 or TRBD2 (6 bases each). CDR1 and CDR2 from the germline V gene are MNHEY and SMNVEV (reference sequence). The CDR3 loop spans 15 amino acids. V was trimmed by 4 bases and J by 9 bases, leaving 19 bases between them. CDR3 in amino acids: CASSSNGGAPGEQFF. The CDR3 region has the DNA TGTGCCAGCAGTTCAAACGGGGGCGCACCCGGTGAGCAGTTCTTC.

The sample holds one count of this clonotype. The junction does not match germline at one end; this may be a read error. The chain carries TRBV6-6 and TRBJ2-1, with D maybe TRBD2 (6 bases). This CDR3 contains 16 residues. Looked up from germline, CDR1 is MNHNY and CDR2 is SVGAGI (reference sequence). CDR3 sequence (DNA): TGTGCCAGCAGTTATTCGTGGCAGGGAGGATACAACGAGCAGCTCTTC. This gives the protein CASSYSWQGGYNEQLF.